This T cell receptor (beta chain) derives from a study of cytomegalovirus exposure and HLA in healthy donors. Study details: From donors who were HLA-typed, an early data release held 75 million to 85 million unique TCRs. Study-level results: According to an earlier analysis, most TCR beta V segments yielded productive rearrangements about 87% or about 30% of the time. Later on, an analysis tied roughly 17,000 TCR beta sequences to HLA alleles at 0.05 false discovery rate.

Primers for the PCR totalled 60 Vbeta and 13 Jbeta. Per the study methods: Around 76 million unique TCR beta chains, 9 million to 11 million shared, were counted in a later analysis. Assay used: immunoSEQ multiplex PCR; TCRdb lists only in-frame clones, some missing. The V and J calls and clone size are taken from that table; D and trimming were inferred from the DNA. Of about 100,000 clones in the sample, over 70% were seen once. Concerning this clone: Antigen: not known.

Germline V lookup: CDR1 LGHNA, CDR2 YNFKEQ. This CDR3 comprises 16 residues. The J segment lost 2 bases and the V segment lost 0 bases, leaving 6 bases of the junction unmatched. Sequencing was performed on PBMCs. This receptor was identified in a man under 40 in good health and CMV-seronegative. The J gene is TRBJ2-7, the V gene TRBV4-2; 8 bases align to TRBD1. The CDR3 region has the DNA TGTGCCAGCAGCCAAGAATCGGCAGGGGGCCCCTACGAGCAGTACTTC. Its translation is CASSQESAGGPYEQYF.